These 15 T cell receptor beta chains were sequenced from one sample in a study of beta chain features in type 1 diabetes. Expressed TCRB transcripts were sequenced, since all the RNA that had been isolated was reverse transcribed. TCRdb's table, derived via immunoSEQ multiplex PCR, lists solely in-frame clones and lacks some. The repertoire has 450,000 to 550,000 clones, roughly 31% of them found once; the top ten carry 0.05% to 0.065%. Material for sequencing was naive CD4+ T cells from blood. The source is a man younger than 30 in good health.

This chain connects TRBV29-1 to TRBJ1-1; D not certain. There are 13 residues in the CDR3. V shed 2 bases and J shed 2 bases, with 9 bases lying between them. Germline V gene data show CDR1 as SQVTM and CDR2 as ANQGSEA. The DNA for the CDR3 is TGCAGCGTTGAATTGGGGTTTAACACTGAAGCTTTCTTT. This encodes CSVELGFNTEAFF. The full variable domain, completed using reference TRBV29-1 and TRBJ1-1, is SAVISQKPSRDICQRGTSLTIQCQVDSQVTMMFWYRQQPGQSLTLIATANQGSEATYESGFVIDKFPISRPNLTFSTLTVSNMSPEDSSIYLCSVELGFNTEAFFGQGTRLTVV.

To note about this clone: Other DNA sequences from this sample encode an identical CDR3 as well. The CDR3 reads CSVAADPYEQYF. The CDR3 DNA reads TGCAGCGTTGCGGCGGACCCCTACGAGCAGTACTTC. This chain connects TRBV29-1 to TRBJ2-7; D unresolved. The germline V and J ends were trimmed by 4 bases and 2 bases, with 9 bases remaining between them. This CDR3 contains 12 residues. Germline loops: CDR1 SQVTM, CDR2 ANQGSEA.

This chain joins TRBV27 and TRBJ2-7, with D perhaps being TRBD1 or TRBD2 (5 bases each). V dropped 4 bases and J dropped 2 bases, with 9 bases sitting between them. Germline CDR1 reads MNHEY; CDR2 reads SMNVEV (reference sequence). The CDR3 spans 13 residues. CDR3 sequence: CASSSRDAYEQYF. The CDR3 DNA sequence: TGTGCCAGCAGTTCACGGGACGCCTACGAGCAGTACTTC.

The chain recombines TRBV25-1 with TRBJ2-3; D unresolved. Looked up from germline, CDR1 is MGHDK and CDR2 is SYGVNS. The CDR3 sequence is 14 residues long. Trimming stripped 6 bases from V and 1 base from J, with 11 bases between. CDR3 DNA sequence: TGTGCCAGCAGGGACGCACGGGGCACAGATACGCAGTATTTT. The encoded protein is CASRDARGTDTQYF.

The V call is TRBV30, the J call TRBJ2-1, with TRBD1 matching 8 bases. The CDR3 is made up of 13 amino acids. CDR1 and CDR2 (germline): GTSNPN, SVGIG (reference sequence). Losses at the gene ends were 0 bases for V and 9 bases for J; bases not matched to a gene: 4. The CDR3 here is CAWSVQGATEQFF. The CDR3 DNA reads as TGTGCCTGGAGTGTCCAGGGGGCTACTGAGCAGTTCTTC.

The chain has TRBV9 and TRBJ2-5, with a tentative D call TRBD2 (5 bases). The V gene lost 4 bases and the J gene lost 5 bases, with 12 bases spanning the gap. This CDR3 is 13 amino acids long. In germline, CDR1 is SGDLS, CDR2 YYNGEE. CDR3 sequence (DNA): TGTGCCAGCAGCCCCAGCGGTTACGAGACCCAGTACTTC. Amino acid sequence: CASSPSGYETQYF.

This chain joins TRBV29-1 and TRBJ2-1; tentative D call: TRBD1 (6 bases). Trimming stripped 7 bases from V and 3 bases from J, with 10 bases between. The germline V gene has CDR1 SQVTM and CDR2 ANQGSEA. The CDR3 runs 12 residues. The CDR3 protein is CSAGRGYNEQFF. For the CDR3, the DNA is TGCAGCGCGGGCAGGGGCTACAATGAGCAGTTCTTC.

This chain connects TRBV30 to TRBJ2-7; no clear D gene. Germline CDR1 and CDR2: GTSNPN and SVGIG (reference sequence). V was cut by 1 base and J by 0 bases, with 13 bases left in between. The CDR3 contains 15 residues. The CDR3: CAWSGGVWTSYEQYF. The DNA of the CDR3 is TGTGCCTGGAGTGGTGGGGTATGGACCTCCTACGAGCAGTACTTC.

This clone was seen a few times. This CDR3 is also generated by other DNA sequences in the sample. The chain has TRBV7-2 and TRBJ2-7; weak D call: TRBD2 (5 bases). The ends were cut back, 3 bases at V and 1 base at J, with 10 bases in the middle. CDR1 is SGHTA and CDR2 is FQGNSA in the germline V gene. The CDR3 runs to 14 residues. This chain's CDR3 is CASSLVGSSYEQYF. CDR3 DNA: TGTGCCAGCAGCTTGGTGGGGAGTTCCTACGAGCAGTACTTC.

This clone was seen more than once but under ten times. The chain couples TRBV10-3 to TRBJ1-1; D is possibly TRBD1 (5 bases). V gave up 2 bases and J gave up 0 bases, with 10 bases separating them. The CDR3 is made up of 15 amino acids. Per germline, CDR1 ENHRY and CDR2 SYGVKD. CDR3 DNA: TGTGCCATCAGTGAGCCCGGGACGGTGAACACTGAAGCTTTCTTT. Translated, it gives CAISEPGTVNTEAFF.

This clone was counted a few times. The chain has TRBV2 and TRBJ2-5; D is unclear. The CDR3 is 11 residues long. Per the germline V gene, CDR1 is SNHLY and CDR2 is FYNNEI. Trimming stripped 10 bases from V and 7 bases from J, with 13 bases between. CDR3 bases: TGTGCCACCCTGAGTGGTGGGACCCAGTACTTC. Residues: CATLSGGTQYF.

This clone has a single count. CDR3 loop: CASRRDRADGYTF. CDR3 DNA: TGTGCCAGCAGGAGAGACAGGGCGGATGGCTACACCTTC. The chain is built from TRBV28 and TRBJ1-2; TRBD1 aligns across 7 bases. Trimming cost V 6 bases and J 6 bases; bases outside gene matches: 7. The germline CDR1 and CDR2 sequences are MDHEN and SYDVKM. The CDR3 is 13 residues long.

This clone appeared a few times. The rearrangement uses TRBV4-1 and TRBJ2-3, with TRBD2 matching over 14 bases. Germline lookup yields CDR1 MGHRA and CDR2 YSYEKL. This CDR3 region has 15 residues. V lost 1 base and J lost 6; bases outside the gene matches: 0. CDR3 in amino acids: CASSQGTSGRDTQYF. CDR3 sequence (DNA): TGCGCCAGCAGCCAAGGGACTAGCGGGAGGGATACGCAGTATTTT.

This clone was counted between two and nine times. The chain links TRBV5-1 to TRBJ2-7, with 9 positions matching TRBD2. This CDR3 has 16 residues. V shed 0 bases and J 0 bases; nucleotides not matched to a gene: 4. Germline CDR1 SGHRS, CDR2 YFSETQ. The CDR3 nucleotides read TGCGCCAGCAGCTTGGAGGTTAGCGGGAGCTCCTACGAGCAGTACTTC. Translating it yields CASSLEVSGSSYEQYF.

This clone was observed a handful of times. The CDR3: CASSLDGFSSYEQYF. CDR3 nucleotides: TGTGCCAGCAGCTTGGATGGCTTTAGCTCCTACGAGCAGTACTTC. The chain carries TRBV5-4 and TRBJ2-7; D not certain. Trimming pared 0 bases from V and 0 bases from J, leaving 10 bases between. The CDR3 spans 15 residues. The V gene's germline CDR1 is SGHNT and CDR2 YYREEE (reference sequence).